This is a list of T cell receptor beta chains from one sample in a study of control samples from healthy donors and cancer patients. TCRdb keeps only in-frame clones here, not all; method: immunoSEQ multiplex PCR. The table has around 100,000 clones, approximately 90% seen once. The sequencing input was blood. These receptors were obtained from a young man in good health. CDR3s include the opening cysteine and the closing phenylalanine or tryptophan. A D gene is named only where the DNA matches it firmly. Clone size is given for some rows only: seen once, a few or many times, or a class if the clone is expanded.

>TRBJ2-3|TRBV5-1|many|NA
TGCGCCAGCAGCTCTATTGGGGATACGCAGTATTTT
CASSSIGDTQYF
>TRBJ2-3|TRBV7-9|NA|NA
TGTGCCAGCAGCGCACGAGGGACCGGCACAGATACGCAGTATTTT
CASSARGTGTDTQYF
>TRBJ2-7|TRBV5-6|NA|TRBD1
TGTGCCAGCAGCTACCCGGGACAGGGAGTCGAGCAGTACTTC
CASSYPGQGVEQYF
>TRBJ2-5|TRBV7-2|NA|NA
TGTGCCAGCAGCTTAGCGAGTACTAGATCCGAGACCCAGTACTTC
CASSLASTRSETQYF
>TRBJ2-1|TRBV7-9|NA|TRBD2
TGTGCCAGCAGCTTAGTTAGCGGGACCTACAATGAGCAGTTCTTC
CASSLVSGTYNEQFF
>TRBJ2-7|TRBV28|once|TRBD2
TGTGCCAGCAGTTTTGGGAGGGATCACTACGAGCAGTACTTC
CASSFGRDHYEQYF
>TRBJ1-5|TRBV7-2|NA|NA
TGTGCCAGCAGCTTAGCGGTCAATCAGCCCCAGCATTTT
CASSLAVNQPQHF
>TRBJ1-6|TRBV27|NA|NA
TGTGCCAGCAGTTCCTCCGGCTATAATTCACCCCTCCACTTT
CASSSSGYNSPLHF
>TRBJ2-3|TRBV4-1|few|TRBD2
TGCGCCAGCAGCCATGTCGGACTAGCGGGGGGGCCTGGAAAAGATACGCAGTATTTT
CASSHVGLAGGPGKDTQYF
>TRBJ1-1|TRBV18|NA|NA
TGTGCCAGCTCCCTCACGCAGGGGAACACTGAAGCTTTCTTT
CASSLTQGNTEAFF
>TRBJ1-5|TRBV28|NA|NA
TGTGCCAGCAGTTTCTATGGGACACAGAAGCCCCAGCATTTT
CASSFYGTQKPQHF
>TRBJ1-6|TRBV10-1|few|NA
TGCGCCAGCAGTGAGTCGAACAGCCCGAATTCACCCCTCCACTTT
CASSESNSPNSPLHF
>TRBJ2-3|TRBV2|NA|NA
TGTGCCAGCAGTGAAGCGTTTCAGGGCACCCTGACCACAGATACGCAGTATTTT
CASSEAFQGTLTTDTQYF
>TRBJ1-3|TRBV28|NA|NA
TGTGCCAGCAGAACCCCGGGAGCCTCTGGAAACACCATATATTTT
CASRTPGASGNTIYF
>TRBJ2-5|TRBV5-1|NA|NA
TGCGCCAGCAGCTCGGGACGCCCCACCGGAGAGACCCAGTACTTC
CASSSGRPTGETQYF
>TRBJ1-3|TRBV7-9|NA|NA
TGTGCCAGCAGAGAATCTGGAAACACCATATATTTT
CASRESGNTIYF
>TRBJ2-3|TRBV12-3/TRBV12-4|NA|NA
TGTGCCAGCAGTTTTCGGGGCACAGATACGCAGTATTTT
CASSFRGTDTQYF
>TRBJ1-1|TRBV10-3|once|TRBD1
TGTGCCATCAGCGGACAGGGATCGAACACTGAAGCTTTCTTT
CAISGQGSNTEAFF
>TRBJ1-1|TRBV7-9|NA|NA
TGTGCCAGCATCGCCGCGAGGGCTAAAGGTGGTGAAGCTTTCTTT
CASIAARAKGGEAFF
>TRBJ2-2|TRBV9|NA|NA
TGTGCCAGCAGCTCAGGGGCGACCGGGGAGCTGTTTTTT
CASSSGATGELFF
>TRBJ1-5|TRBV2|NA|NA
TGTGCCAGCAGTGCCACCTCCCCAAATCAGCCCCAGCATTTT
CASSATSPNQPQHF
>TRBJ1-1|TRBV14|NA|TRBD1
TGTGCCAGCAGTTTCAGGGGGATCGTCACTGAAGCTTTCTTT
CASSFRGIVTEAFF
>TRBJ1-1|TRBV12-3/TRBV12-4|NA|NA
TGTGCCAGCAGTTTAATCCTGAACACTGAAGCTTTCTTT
CASSLILNTEAFF
>TRBJ1-1|TRBV2|NA|NA
TGTGCCAGCAGCGCGGATTTTTTGGCCAACACTGAAGCTTTCTTT
CASSADFLANTEAFF
>TRBJ2-2|TRBV19|NA|TRBD2
TGTGCCAGTAGTATTAGCGGGGAATCCACCGGGGAGCTGTTTTTT
CASSISGESTGELFF
>TRBJ2-7|TRBV5-4|NA|NA
TGTGCCAGCAGCCCGCTAGGTCCAGGGCAAGGCTACGAGCAGTACTTC
CASSPLGPGQGYEQYF
>TRBJ1-3|TRBV27|NA|NA
TGTGCCAGCAGCCGGGGATGGGGGGGGTCTGGAAACACCATATATTTT
CASSRGWGGSGNTIYF
>TRBJ1-3|TRBV27|NA|TRBD1
TGTGCCAGCAGGTACCCAGGGGGGTCTGGAAACACCATATATTTT
CASRYPGGSGNTIYF
>TRBJ1-4|TRBV28|NA|NA
TGTGCCAGCAGTTTGGCCGGACAGCCGAATGAAAAACTGTTTTTT
CASSLAGQPNEKLFF
>TRBJ1-2|TRBV7-2|NA|NA
TGTGCCAGCAGCTTGGAATACAGGGTCCTAAACTATGGCTACACCTTC
CASSLEYRVLNYGYTF
>TRBJ1-5|TRBV5-1|NA|NA
TGCGCCAGCAGCTTGCGGGATGGAAATCAGCCCCAGCATTTT
CASSLRDGNQPQHF
>TRBJ1-4|TRBV5-5|NA|NA
TGTGCCAGCAGCTTCACCCAATTGGGCAGACAGACAACTAATGAAAAACTGTTTTTT
CASSFTQLGRQTTNEKLFF
>TRBJ1-2|TRBV29-1|NA|NA
TGCAGCGGTGGATCTAACTATGGCTACACCTTC
CSGGSNYGYTF
>TRBJ1-6|TRBV11-2|once|TRBD1
TGTGCCAGCAGCTTAGGACAGGGAAATTCACCCCTCCACTTT
CASSLGQGNSPLHF
>TRBJ1-5|TRBV27|NA|TRBD1
TGTGCCAGCAGGGGACAGGGTATGGGTCAGCCCCAGCATTTT
CASRGQGMGQPQHF
>TRBJ1-6|TRBV2|NA|NA
TGTGCCAGCGGTCGGGAGGGCACGAGGGAACCCCTCCACTTT
CASGREGTREPLHF
>TRBJ2-7|TRBV21-1|NA|NA
TGTGCCAGCAGCAGAGGGGACAGGGAAGCCGCCCCGCCCTACGAGCAGTACTTC
CASSRGDREAAPPYEQYF
>TRBJ2-3|TRBV12-3/TRBV12-4|NA|TRBD2
TGTGCCAGCAGTTTAACGGGGGGGCAACAGTATTTT
CASSLTGGQQYF
>TRBJ2-1|TRBV20-1|NA|TRBD2
TGCAGTGCTAGTCCCGGACTAGGAGGTGATGATGAGCAGTTCTTC
CSASPGLGGDDEQFF
>TRBJ1-4|TRBV29-1|NA|NA
TGCAGCGTGGGCCAAAGGGGTGAAAAACTGTTTTTT
CSVGQRGEKLFF
>TRBJ1-5|TRBV6-1|NA|NA
TGTGCCAGCAGTGAAGAGGGCACCAATCAGCCCCAGCATTTT
CASSEEGTNQPQHF
>TRBJ2-7|TRBV30|NA|TRBD1
TGTGCCTGCGGGACAGTCTACGAGCAGTACTTC
CACGTVYEQYF
>TRBJ1-1|TRBV18|once|NA
TGTGCCAGCTCTAGTATGAACACTGAAGCTTTCTTT
CASSSMNTEAFF
>TRBJ1-6|TRBV4-2|NA|NA
TGTGCCAGCAGCTCGGGGAGGAGCTCCTATAATTCACCCCTCCACTTT
CASSSGRSSYNSPLHF
>TRBJ2-2|TRBV11-1|once|NA
TGTGCCAGCAGCTTTGCAAACACCGGGGAGCTGTTTTTT
CASSFANTGELFF
>TRBJ2-1|TRBV7-9|NA|TRBD2
TGTGCCAGCAGCGAAAGCGGGAGAGATTACTATGAGCAGTTCTTC
CASSESGRDYYEQFF
>TRBJ2-5|TRBV12-3/TRBV12-4|NA|NA
TGTGCCAGCAGTCAGGGAGTTGGGAGGACCCAGTACTTC
CASSQGVGRTQYF
>TRBJ2-1|TRBV5-4|NA|TRBD2
TGTGCCAGCAGACGGGACTACCTTGAGCAGTTCTTC
CASRRDYLEQFF
>TRBJ2-5|TRBV6-2/TRBV6-3|NA|TRBD1
TGTGCCAGCAGTTACGTGGGACAGGGGGGACAGACCCAGTACTTC
CASSYVGQGGQTQYF
>TRBJ1-2|TRBV2|NA|NA
TGTGCCAGCAGTGAGAGACCGAGGGGGTCCTATGGCTACACCTTC
CASSERPRGSYGYTF
>TRBJ2-3|TRBV9|NA|NA
TGTGCCAGCAGCAAGGGTACAGATACGCAGTATTTT
CASSKGTDTQYF
>TRBJ2-1|TRBV10-2|NA|TRBD2
TGCGCCAGCAGTGAGCCTCGACTAGCGGGAGGAAACAATGAGCAGTTCTTC
CASSEPRLAGGNNEQFF
>TRBJ1-2|TRBV13|NA|NA
TGTGCCAGCAGCTTAATTGATTCGAGCTATGGCTACACCTTC
CASSLIDSSYGYTF
>TRBJ2-2|TRBV19|NA|NA
TGTGCCAGTAGGGAAGCCGGGACAAACACCGGGGAGCTGTTTTTT
CASREAGTNTGELFF
>TRBJ2-2|TRBV28|NA|NA
TGTGCCAGCAGTTTACCAGGATCGAACACCGGGGAGCTGTTTTTT
CASSLPGSNTGELFF
>TRBJ2-6|TRBV15|medium-sized|NA
TGTGCCACCAGCAGAGAGGGCTCTGGGGCCAACGTCCTGACTTTC
CATSREGSGANVLTF
>TRBJ2-4|TRBV5-1|NA|NA
TGCGCCAGCAGCTTGGGGGGCCCATGGGCCCCCAAAAACATTCAGTACTTC
CASSLGGPWAPKNIQYF
>TRBJ2-3|TRBV29-1|NA|NA
TGCAGCGTGACCGGGGGTCCAGATACGCAGTATTTT
CSVTGGPDTQYF
>TRBJ1-1|TRBV6-5|NA|TRBD1
TGTGCCAGCACGGTAGGACAGGGCACTGAAGCTTTCTTT
CASTVGQGTEAFF